The 26 T cell receptor beta chains below come from one sample, sequenced in a study of T-cell memory formation after mild COVID-19. TCRdb reprocessed the 5' RACE reads with MiXCR, giving one entry per CDR3 protein. The sample carries fewer than 250,000 distinct CDR3 sequences, roughly 14% recorded once. Sequencing used PBMCs or a T cell subset sorted from them (not recorded which). Receptors were obtained from an adult woman who had mild COVID-19 (a few samples of this study predate the infection). Cell type and time point are not known.

This rearrangement joins TRBV19 to TRBJ2-7; TRBD2 agrees at 8 bases. Per the germline V gene, CDR1 is LNHDA and CDR2 is SQIVND (reference sequence). The CDR3 length is 16 residues. Trimming at V came to 1 base and at J to 6 bases, leaving 11 bases not matched to a gene. The CDR3: CASSIGSGRAGVEQYF. The CDR3 nucleotides read TGTGCCAGTAGTATAGGGTCCGGACGAGCGGGAGTCGAGCAGTACTTC.

This clonotype was picked up many times. DNA of the CDR3: TGTGCCAGCAGCCCCCGGACAGGTCTCTCCTACGAGCAGTACTTC. It is translated as CASSPRTGLSYEQYF. This chain connects TRBV3-1 to TRBJ2-7; 7 bases line up with TRBD1. The CDR3 sequence is 15 residues long. V trimming: 4 bases; J trimming: 0 bases; junction bases outside the gene matches: 6. Looked up from germline, CDR1 is LGHDT and CDR2 is YNNKEL (reference sequence).

This clonotype was seen at least ten times. The chain is built from TRBV5-1 and TRBJ2-5; no firm D call. From germline, CDR1 is SGHRS and CDR2 YFSETQ. The CDR3 contains 12 residues. V was shortened by 0 bases and J by 5 bases, with 5 bases between the two germline ends. CDR3 sequence reads: CASSLDGETQYF. The CDR3 coding sequence is TGCGCCAGCAGCTTGGATGGGGAGACCCAGTACTTC.

There are a few counts of this clonotype. This chain joins TRBV7-9 and TRBJ2-2, with D hard to call. The V end was cut by 3 bases, the J end by 0 bases, with 8 bases between. This CDR3 comprises 15 residues. Germline V gives CDR1 SEHNR, CDR2 FQNEAQ (reference sequence). CDR3 DNA: TGTGCCAGCAGCTTCGGTAATACGAACACCGGGGAGCTGTTTTTT. This translates into CASSFGNTNTGELFF.

This chain links TRBV20-1 with TRBJ1-1; TRBD1 agrees at 7 bases. V was pared by 6 bases and J by 5 bases, with 15 bases of the junction left unmatched. Looked up from germline, CDR1 is DFQATT and CDR2 is SNEGSKA (reference sequence). There are 15 residues in the CDR3. The CDR3 nucleotides are TGCAGTGCCAGGGGGTTGGGTTTAAGTGGTACTGAAGCTTTCTTT. Its protein product is CSARGLGLSGTEAFF.

The chain joins TRBV5-1 to TRBJ1-5, with 7 positions matching TRBD1. Trimming removed 5 bases from V and 2 bases from J; junction bases left unmatched: 7. Germline V gives CDR1 SGHRS, CDR2 YFSETQ. CDR3 length: 15 amino acids. In DNA, the CDR3 is TGCGCCAGCAGGCTTGGAGGGGGCCGCAATCAGCCCCAGCATTTT. Translating gives CASRLGGGRNQPQHF.

This clonotype has a handful of counts. This chain links TRBV5-1 with TRBJ2-3; TRBD2 matches 14 bases. This CDR3 has 15 residues. CDR1 SGHRS and CDR2 YFSETQ come from the germline V gene. The junction had 3 bases not matched to a gene; V was cut back by 6 bases and J by 3 bases. The CDR3 loop is CASKGLAGETDTQYF. In DNA form, the CDR3 reads TGCGCCAGCAAGGGACTAGCGGGGGAAACAGATACGCAGTATTTT.

This clonotype showed up just a few times. The gene calls are TRBV12-3 or TRBV12-4 and TRBJ1-1; no clear D gene. The CDR3 covers 13 residues. The V gene lost 0 bases and the J gene lost 5 bases, with 7 bases spanning the gap. The CDR3 region has the DNA TGTGCCAGCAGTTTAGCCTCGGGGACTGAAGCTTTCTTT. Translated: CASSLASGTEAFF.

This clonotype was detected only a few times. The chain carries TRBV7-2 and TRBJ1-6; D ambiguous. V dropped 6 bases and J dropped 3 bases, with 12 bases sitting between them. The CDR3 runs to 15 residues. Germline loops: CDR1 SGHTA, CDR2 FQGNSA. The CDR3 nucleotides are TGTGCCAGCAGGCCCCTGGGGAGCTATAATTCACCCCTCCACTTT. Protein product: CASRPLGSYNSPLHF.

The CDR3 region has the DNA TGTGCCAGCAGTGCCGCTGGGGCATTGAATGAGCAGTTCTTC. This gives the protein CASSAAGALNEQFF. V is TRBV6-6 and J is TRBJ2-1; tentative D call: TRBD1 (5 bases). Per the germline V gene, CDR1 is MNHNY and CDR2 is SVGAGI (reference sequence). V was shortened by 5 bases and J by 7 bases, with 15 bases between the two germline ends. The CDR3 is 14 amino acids.

This clonotype appeared a few times. This rearrangement joins TRBV29-1 to TRBJ2-7; 7 bases are a match to TRBD1. With 5 bases clipped from V and 6 bases from J, the junction kept 10 bases outside the gene matches. From germline, CDR1 is SQVTM and CDR2 ANQGSEA. The CDR3 is 13 amino acids. The CDR3 bases are TGCAGCGTTTTGGCCGGCAGGGGGAGCGAGCAGTACTTC. Its protein product is CSVLAGRGSEQYF.

This clonotype was recorded a few times. The V and J genes are TRBV24-1 and TRBJ2-5; D not certain. Germline values: CDR1 KGHDR, CDR2 SFDVKD. Trimming took 3 bases from V and 2 from J, leaving 12 bases between them. The CDR3 runs 15 residues. The CDR3 nucleotides are TGTGCCACCAGTGATATCATGTGGAAACAAGAGACCCAGTACTTC. It is translated as CATSDIMWKQETQYF.

This clonotype was found a few times. This sequence joins TRBV29-1 and TRBJ2-3, with TRBD2 identical over 10 bases. Germline loops: CDR1 SQVTM, CDR2 ANQGSEA. After removal of 6 bases from V and 1 base from J, the junction contained 1 base not matched to a gene. This CDR3 spans 13 amino acids. DNA of the CDR3: TGCAGCGTGCTAGCGGGGGGCACAGATACGCAGTATTTT. Translated, it gives CSVLAGGTDTQYF.

This clonotype was picked up many times. The rearrangement joins TRBV6-6 to TRBJ2-1, with 9 bases matching TRBD2. The germline gives CDR1 MNHNY, CDR2 SVGAGI (reference sequence). This CDR3 has 15 amino acids. The V segment lost 4 bases and the J segment 0 bases; nucleotides outside the gene matches: 1. The CDR3 region has the DNA TGTGCCAGCAGTTTAGCGGGGGCCTCCTACAATGAGCAGTTCTTC. Its protein product is CASSLAGASYNEQFF.

This clonotype appeared many times. This CDR3 is CASSSQPGLSYEQYF. The CDR3 nucleotides are TGTGCCAGCAGCTCCCAACCGGGCCTCTCCTACGAGCAGTACTTC. The chain employs TRBV7-2 and TRBJ2-7, with D unresolved. V was shortened by 4 bases and J by 0 bases, with 13 bases between the two germline ends. Germline CDR1 and CDR2: SGHTA and FQGNSA. The CDR3 totals 15 residues.

This clonotype came up a few times. The CDR3 coding sequence is TGTGCCAGCAGCTTCATACTAGCGGGGGGATTCACAGATACGCAGTATTTT. It codes for CASSFILAGGFTDTQYF. The chain is built from TRBV7-9 and TRBJ2-3; the match to TRBD2 covers 12 bases. V trimming: 3 bases; J trimming: 2 bases; junction bases outside the gene matches: 6. The CDR3 consists of 17 residues. Germline V CDR1 and CDR2: SEHNR, FQNEAQ (reference sequence).

The chain recombines TRBV6-2 or TRBV6-3 with TRBJ1-2; 10 nucleotides align to TRBD1. The germline gives CDR1 MNHEY, CDR2 SVGEGT. The V gene end was trimmed by 7 bases and the J gene end by 5 bases; junction bases not matched to a gene: 7. The CDR3 totals 14 residues. The CDR3 DNA sequence: TGTGCCAGCATCCGGACAGGGGGTGGATATGGCTACACCTTC. Protein product: CASIRTGGGYGYTF.

The CDR3 nucleotides are TGTGCCAGCTCACCAAGGCGGGAGGGGTACAATGAGCAGTTCTTC. Amino acids: CASSPRREGYNEQFF. The chain employs TRBV18 and TRBJ2-1; 9 nucleotides line up with TRBD2. The CDR3 is 15 amino acids. V shed 2 bases and J 4 bases; nucleotides not matched to a gene: 3. The germline CDR1 and CDR2 sequences are KGHSH and LQKENI.

This clonotype came up a few times. V usage is TRBV7-9 and J usage is TRBJ1-1, with D uncertain. This CDR3 region has 12 residues. V shed 9 bases and J shed 0 bases, with 8 bases lying between them. The germline CDR1 and CDR2 sequences are SEHNR and FQNEAQ (reference sequence). The CDR3 region is CASRGLNTEAFF. DNA of the CDR3: TGTGCCAGTCGGGGTTTGAACACTGAAGCTTTCTTT.

The J gene is TRBJ2-4, the V gene TRBV2, with D perhaps given as TRBD1 or TRBD2 (5 bases each). CDR1 is SNHLY and CDR2 is FYNNEI in the germline V gene. V lost 2 bases and J lost 8, with 19 bases in between. The CDR3 runs to 16 residues. In DNA, the CDR3 is TGTGCCAGCAGTGAAAGGTCAAGGACACTGGGAGACATTCAGTACTTC. It specifies CASSERSRTLGDIQYF.

The gene calls are TRBV20-1 and TRBJ1-1; D unresolved. Germline loops: CDR1 DFQATT, CDR2 SNEGSKA (reference sequence). The V end was cut by 3 bases, the J end by 5 bases, with 13 bases between. The CDR3 has 13 amino acids. CDR3 residues: CSASRTPLTEAFF. In DNA form, the CDR3 reads TGCAGTGCTAGTAGGACTCCTTTGACTGAAGCTTTCTTT.

This clonotype was counted between two and nine times. The chain couples TRBV5-8 to TRBJ1-1; possible D gene TRBD1, 5 bases. The germline gives CDR1 SGHTS, CDR2 YDEGEE. The CDR3 loop spans 14 amino acids. The V end was cut by 5 bases, the J end by 1 base, with 12 bases between. Here the CDR3 DNA reads TGTGCCAGCAGACCGGGTGGGGGGAACACTGAAGCTTTCTTT. It specifies CASRPGGGNTEAFF.

This chain uses TRBV6-2 or TRBV6-3 with TRBJ2-3; 8 bases map to TRBD2. This CDR3 spans 15 amino acids. The V segment lost 5 bases and the J segment 6 bases; nucleotides outside the gene matches: 10. Germline lookup yields CDR1 MNHEY and CDR2 SVGEGT. The DNA of the CDR3 is TGTGCCAGCAGTACCTATCGGGAGGGCCGGGATACGCAGTATTTT. Protein sequence: CASSTYREGRDTQYF.

This clonotype was found a few times. V and J are TRBV18 and TRBJ1-3; 10 bases agree with TRBD1. The V segment lost 2 bases and the J segment 2 bases; nucleotides outside the gene matches: 3. The CDR3 runs to 16 residues. CDR1 is KGHSH and CDR2 is LQKENI in the germline V gene. The CDR3, as DNA: TGTGCCAGCTCACCAAGTGGGACAGGGGCTGGAAACACCATATATTTT. This codes for CASSPSGTGAGNTIYF.

The V and J genes are TRBV20-1 and TRBJ2-5; a weak D match, TRBD2 (5 bases). CDR1 DFQATT and CDR2 SNEGSKA come from the germline V gene (reference sequence). This CDR3 comprises 14 residues. Trimming left V 6 bases short and J 5 bases short, with 19 bases between. CDR3 sequence: CSASLRIAMETQYF. CDR3 nucleotides: TGCAGTGCGTCATTGAGGATAGCGATGGAGACCCAGTACTTC.

In its sample, this clonotype was seen a few times. The J gene is TRBJ2-7, the V gene TRBV29-1; possibly TRBD1 or TRBD2 for D (5 bases each). Deletions cut 1 base from V and 4 bases from J, with 11 bases between. Germline V gives CDR1 SQVTM, CDR2 ANQGSEA. This CDR3 comprises 13 residues. CDR3 bases: TGCAGCGTTGAAGGGCAGGGAGTTTACGAGCAGTACTTC. Protein product: CSVEGQGVYEQYF.